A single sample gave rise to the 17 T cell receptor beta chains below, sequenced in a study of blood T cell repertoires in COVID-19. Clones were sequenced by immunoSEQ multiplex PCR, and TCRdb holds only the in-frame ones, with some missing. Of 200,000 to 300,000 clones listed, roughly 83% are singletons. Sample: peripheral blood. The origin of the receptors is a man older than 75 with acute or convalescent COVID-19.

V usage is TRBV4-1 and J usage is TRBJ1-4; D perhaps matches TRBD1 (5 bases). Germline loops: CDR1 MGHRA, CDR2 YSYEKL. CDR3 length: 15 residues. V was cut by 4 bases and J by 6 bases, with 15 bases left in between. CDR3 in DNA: TGCGCCAGCAGCCTGACCGGGACTGTCTATGAAAAACTGTTTTTT. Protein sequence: CASSLTGTVYEKLFF.

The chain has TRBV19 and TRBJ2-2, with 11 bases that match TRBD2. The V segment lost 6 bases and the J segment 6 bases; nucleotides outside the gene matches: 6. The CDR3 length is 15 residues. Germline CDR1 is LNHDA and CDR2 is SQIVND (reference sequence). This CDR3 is CASRSGTSGAGELFF. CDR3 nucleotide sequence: TGTGCCAGTAGGTCTGGGACTAGCGGCGCCGGGGAGCTGTTTTTT.

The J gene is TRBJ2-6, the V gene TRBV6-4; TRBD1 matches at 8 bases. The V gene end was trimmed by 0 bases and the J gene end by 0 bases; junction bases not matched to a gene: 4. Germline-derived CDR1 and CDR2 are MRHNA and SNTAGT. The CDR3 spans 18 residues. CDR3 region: CASSDSGQATSGANVLTF. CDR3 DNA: TGTGCCAGCAGTGACTCGGGACAGGCGACCTCTGGGGCCAACGTCCTGACTTTC.

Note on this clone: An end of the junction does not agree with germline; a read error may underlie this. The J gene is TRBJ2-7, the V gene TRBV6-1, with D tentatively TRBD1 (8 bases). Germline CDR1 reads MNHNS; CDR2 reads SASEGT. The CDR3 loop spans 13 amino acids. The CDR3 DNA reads TGTGCCAGCAGTGAAGCGGGGACTAAAAGGACAGGGTTC. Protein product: CASSEAGTKRTGF.

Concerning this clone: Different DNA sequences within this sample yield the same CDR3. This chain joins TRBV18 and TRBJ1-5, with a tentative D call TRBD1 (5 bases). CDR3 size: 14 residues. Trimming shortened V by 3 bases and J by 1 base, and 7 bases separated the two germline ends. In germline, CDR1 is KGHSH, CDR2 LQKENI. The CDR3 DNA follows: TGTGCCAGCTCACCGGGGCAGAGCAATCAGCCCCAGCATTTT. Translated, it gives CASSPGQSNQPQHF.

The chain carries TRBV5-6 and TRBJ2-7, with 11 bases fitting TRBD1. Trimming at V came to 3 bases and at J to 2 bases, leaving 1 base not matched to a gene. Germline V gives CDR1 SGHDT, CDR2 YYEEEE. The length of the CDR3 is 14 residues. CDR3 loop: CASSWDRGAYEQYF. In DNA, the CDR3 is TGTGCCAGCAGCTGGGACAGGGGGGCCTACGAGCAGTACTTC.

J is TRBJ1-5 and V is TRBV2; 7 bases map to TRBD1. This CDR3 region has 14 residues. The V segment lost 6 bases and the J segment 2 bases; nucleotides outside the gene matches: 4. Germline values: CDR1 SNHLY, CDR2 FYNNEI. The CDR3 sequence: CASRVGTGNQPQHF. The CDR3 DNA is TGTGCCAGCAGAGTCGGGACAGGCAATCAGCCCCAGCATTTT.

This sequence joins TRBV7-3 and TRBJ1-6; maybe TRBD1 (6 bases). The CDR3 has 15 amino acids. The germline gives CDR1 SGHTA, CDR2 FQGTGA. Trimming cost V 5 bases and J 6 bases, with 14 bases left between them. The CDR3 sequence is CASSRTGLGNSPLHF. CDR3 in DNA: TGTGCCAGCAGCCGCACAGGGTTGGGTAATTCACCCCTCCACTTT.

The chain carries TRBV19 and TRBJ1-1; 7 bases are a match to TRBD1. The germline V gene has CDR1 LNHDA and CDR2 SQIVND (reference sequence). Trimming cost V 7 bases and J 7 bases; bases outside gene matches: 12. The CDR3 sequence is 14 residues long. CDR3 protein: CASTLGQNTFEAFF. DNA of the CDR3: TGTGCCAGTACCTTGGGACAGAACACTTTTGAAGCTTTCTTT.

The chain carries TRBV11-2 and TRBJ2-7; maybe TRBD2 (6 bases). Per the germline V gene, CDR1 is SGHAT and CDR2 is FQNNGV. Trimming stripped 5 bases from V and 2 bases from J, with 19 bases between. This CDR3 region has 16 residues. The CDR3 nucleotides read TGTGCCAGCAGCCCCGCCCAGGGCGGGGTCCCCTACGAGCAGTACTTC. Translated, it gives CASSPAQGGVPYEQYF.

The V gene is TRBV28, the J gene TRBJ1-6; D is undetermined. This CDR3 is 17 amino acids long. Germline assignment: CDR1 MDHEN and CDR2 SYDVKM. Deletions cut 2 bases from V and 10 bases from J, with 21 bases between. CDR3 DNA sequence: TGTGCCAGCAGTTTACCACCTTACAGTTCCGCGGGGTCACCCCTCCACTTT. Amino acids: CASSLPPYSSAGSPLHF.

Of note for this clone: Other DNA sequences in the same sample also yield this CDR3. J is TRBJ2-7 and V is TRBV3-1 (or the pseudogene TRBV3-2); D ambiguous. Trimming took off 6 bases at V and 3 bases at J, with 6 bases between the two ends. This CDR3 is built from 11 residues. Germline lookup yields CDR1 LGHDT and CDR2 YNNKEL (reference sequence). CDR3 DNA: TGTGCCAGCAGTCTCTTCTACGAGCAGTACTTC. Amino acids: CASSLFYEQYF.

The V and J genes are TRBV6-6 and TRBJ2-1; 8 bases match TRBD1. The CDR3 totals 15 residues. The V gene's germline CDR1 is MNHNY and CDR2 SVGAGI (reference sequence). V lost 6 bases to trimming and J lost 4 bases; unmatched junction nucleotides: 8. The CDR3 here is CASSSGQGRYNEQFF. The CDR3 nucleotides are TGTGCCAGCAGCTCCGGACAGGGACGTTACAATGAGCAGTTCTTC.

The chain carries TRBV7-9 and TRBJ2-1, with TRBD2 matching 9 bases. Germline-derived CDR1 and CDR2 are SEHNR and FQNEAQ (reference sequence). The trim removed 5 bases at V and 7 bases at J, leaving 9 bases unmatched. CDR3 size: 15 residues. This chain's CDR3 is CASSPAGGPLNEQFF. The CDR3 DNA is TGTGCCAGCAGCCCTGCGGGGGGGCCTTTGAATGAGCAGTTCTTC.

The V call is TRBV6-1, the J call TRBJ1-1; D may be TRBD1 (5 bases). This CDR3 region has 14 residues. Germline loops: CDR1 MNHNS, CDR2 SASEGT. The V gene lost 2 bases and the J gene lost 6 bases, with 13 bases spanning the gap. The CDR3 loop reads CASSEWAPGAEAFF. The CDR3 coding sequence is TGTGCCAGCAGTGAATGGGCCCCGGGGGCTGAAGCTTTCTTT.

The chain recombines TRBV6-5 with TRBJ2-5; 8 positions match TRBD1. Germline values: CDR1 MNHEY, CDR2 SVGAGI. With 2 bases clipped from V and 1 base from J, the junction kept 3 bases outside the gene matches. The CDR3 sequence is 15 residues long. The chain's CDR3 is CASSYPGQGQETQYF. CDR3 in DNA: TGTGCCAGCAGTTACCCCGGACAGGGCCAAGAGACCCAGTACTTC.

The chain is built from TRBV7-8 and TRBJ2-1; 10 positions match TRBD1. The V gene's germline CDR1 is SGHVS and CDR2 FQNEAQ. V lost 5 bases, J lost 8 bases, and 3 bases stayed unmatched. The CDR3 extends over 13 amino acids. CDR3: CASSLGTGDEQFF. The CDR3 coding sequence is TGTGCCAGCAGCCTCGGGACAGGGGATGAGCAGTTCTTC.